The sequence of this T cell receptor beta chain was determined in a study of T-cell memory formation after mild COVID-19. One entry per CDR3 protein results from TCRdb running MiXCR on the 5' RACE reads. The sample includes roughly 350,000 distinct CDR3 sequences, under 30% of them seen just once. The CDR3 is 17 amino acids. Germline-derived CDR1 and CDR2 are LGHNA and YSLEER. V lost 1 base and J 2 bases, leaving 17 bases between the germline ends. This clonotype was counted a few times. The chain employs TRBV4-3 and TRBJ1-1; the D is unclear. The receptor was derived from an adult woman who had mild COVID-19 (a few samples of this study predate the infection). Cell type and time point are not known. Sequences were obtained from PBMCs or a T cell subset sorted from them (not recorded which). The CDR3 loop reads CASSQVTGRYGNTEAFF. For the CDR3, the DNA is TGCGCCAGCAGCCAAGTGACTGGACGATACGGAAACACTGAAGCTTTCTTT.